The source of this T cell receptor beta chain is a study of T-cell reconstitution after alpha-beta-depleted transplantation in children (TCRdb year 2016). Notes on the research overall: Using TCR repertoire profiling, the study followed T-cell immune reconstitution in a quantitative way in children after TCRalphabeta/CD19-depleted allogeneic hematopoietic cell transplantation. Overall study outcomes, separate from this receptor: The apparently early recovery of alphabetaT-cell counts about two months after transplant reportedly depended on only several hundred rapidly expanded clones that came from non-depleted graft cells. The high TCRbeta diversity at day 60 in some patients was ascribed to recipient T cells and intrathymic progenitors that had survived conditioning. Over the following months the frequencies of hyperexpanded clones went down, and after one year T-cell counts and TCRbeta diversity were mostly credited to newly produced T cells.

Only a few counts were recorded for this clonotype. This clone's antigen is unknown. Base quality data are lacking; no much larger clone is found one base away. In light of the paper, this sample's treatment or condition label describes: allogeneic hematopoietic cell transplantation with graft depleted of TCRalphabeta T cells and CD19 B cells. The transplant recipients were children given TCRalphabeta/CD19-depleted allogeneic hematopoietic cell grafts. Libraries were made using PCR. Sequencing instrument: Illumina HiSeq 2500. TCR libraries were prepared with molecular barcoding, using unique molecular identifiers to normalize TCRbeta repertoire quantification. TCRdb itself trimmed the public reads at Q25 with fastp, ran MiXCR and retained productive beta chains. Rows are combined by CDR3 protein, so each entry shows the most common genes and DNA. Here the sample has about 980,000 distinct CDR3 sequences; 25% to 35% occur a single time. The ten largest clones represent more than 25% of the sample.

CDR1 and CDR2 are read off the germline V gene (reference sequence) as DFQATT and SNEGSKA. The trim is 0 bases for V and 3 bases for J, with a gap of 13 bases between the germline ends. The cysteine opens and the phenylalanine closes a CDR3 of 15 amino acids. The only DNA kept is the CDR3, 45 bases in frame from the first base. This specimen was PBMCs, mostly from graft donor cells, taken 360 days after TCRalphabeta/CD19-depleted stem cell transplant. The chain employs TRBV20-1 and TRBJ2-3; the D region may be TRBD1 or TRBD2, each matching 6 bases equally. This receptor was taken from a boy under two years old who had a stem cell transplant for SCID, so the T cells may come from the graft donor. The CDR3 has the sequence CSARDLRGATDTQYF. The DNA sequence follows: TGCAGTGCTAGAGATCTTAGGGGGGCGACAGATACGCAGTATTTT.